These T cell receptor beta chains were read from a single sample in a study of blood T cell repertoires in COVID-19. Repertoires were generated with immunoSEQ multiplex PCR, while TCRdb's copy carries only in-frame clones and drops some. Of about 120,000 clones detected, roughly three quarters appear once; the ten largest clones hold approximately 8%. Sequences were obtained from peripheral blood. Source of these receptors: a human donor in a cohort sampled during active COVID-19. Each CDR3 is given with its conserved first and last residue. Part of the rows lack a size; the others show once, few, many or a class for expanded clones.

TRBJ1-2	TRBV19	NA	CASSIRSRAQGYTF
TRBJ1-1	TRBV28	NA	CASIPGGEHTEAFF
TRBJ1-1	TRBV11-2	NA	CASSFTGLTKNTEAFF
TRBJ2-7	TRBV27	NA	CASSRDRGSEQYF
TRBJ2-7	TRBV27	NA	CASSSFRDRGDYEQYF
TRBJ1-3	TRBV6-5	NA	CASLLRDSGNTIYF
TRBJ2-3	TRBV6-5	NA	CASSSFGPGAQYF
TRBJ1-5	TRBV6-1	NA	CASSEIAEGQPQHF
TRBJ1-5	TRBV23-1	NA	CASSQSVPSDQPQHF
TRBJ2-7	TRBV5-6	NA	CASSWASNPISYEQYF
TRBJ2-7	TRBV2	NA	CASSHPSGTYEQYF
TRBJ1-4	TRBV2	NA	CASIRDIATNEKLFF
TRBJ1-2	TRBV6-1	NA	CASSETGYGYTF
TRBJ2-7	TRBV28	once	CASSFPRGTYGQYF
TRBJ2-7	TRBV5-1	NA	CASSTSGATYEQYF
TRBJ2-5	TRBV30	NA	CAWSRGGRETQYF
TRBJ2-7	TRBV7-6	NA	CASSRTSGSYEQYF
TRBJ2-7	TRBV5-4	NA	CASSRWDRAAEQYF
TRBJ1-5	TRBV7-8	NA	CASSLAGANQPQHF
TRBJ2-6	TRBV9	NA	CASSTQTGFGANVLTF
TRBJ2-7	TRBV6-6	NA	CASSYTGREYEQYF
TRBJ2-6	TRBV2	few	CASRATPGQVPSGANVLTF
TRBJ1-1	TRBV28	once	CASSPPDRVNTEAFF
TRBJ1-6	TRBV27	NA	CASSLKPNLQGRNNSPLHF
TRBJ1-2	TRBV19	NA	CASSTRDFGYGYTF
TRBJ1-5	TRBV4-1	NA	CASSPLRASRNQPQHF
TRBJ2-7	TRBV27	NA	CASSLAAMTNEQYF
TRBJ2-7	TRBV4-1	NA	CASSQAYGGLAYEQYF